One sample yielded the 21 T cell receptor beta chains listed below, sequenced in a study of shared clonotypes between healthy human individuals. This table comes from immunoSEQ multiplex PCR, and its TCRdb copy is limited to in-frame clones, with some not included. This sample has 2 million to 2.5 million clones, with 85% to 95% found just once. Sample: naive CD4+ T cells from PBMCs. Subset of the sample: CD45RA+ positively selected. Source of these receptors: a man between 18 and 35 years old in good health. Some clones in this sample may be carry-over from other donors' samples.

V usage is TRBV4-1 and J usage is TRBJ1-1; no firm D call. V was trimmed by 4 bases and J by 5 bases, leaving 20 bases between them. The length of the CDR3 is 16 residues. Per germline, CDR1 MGHRA and CDR2 YSYEKL. CDR3 in DNA: TGCGCCAGCAGCCCAAGTCCGGGGAAGAGTTCTACTGAAGCTTTCTTT. Protein: CASSPSPGKSSTEAFF.

CDR3 residues: CASSITSALNYGYTF. CDR3 sequence (DNA): TGTGCCAGTAGTATTACCTCAGCCCTAAACTATGGCTACACCTTC. The chain is built from TRBV19 and TRBJ1-2; no clear D gene. The CDR3 is made up of 15 amino acids. The V end lost 3 bases, the J end lost 2 bases, and 13 bases lay between the germline ends. Germline CDR1 reads LNHDA; CDR2 reads SQIVND (reference sequence).

The gene calls are TRBV28 and TRBJ1-2; 8 bases are shared with TRBD1. This CDR3 region has 17 residues. The ends lost 8 bases at V and 4 bases at J; junction bases unmatched: 18. Germline V gene lookup returns CDR1 MDHEN and CDR2 SYDVKM. The CDR3 loop is CASFPTGAALAPYGYTF. The CDR3 bases are TGTGCCAGCTTCCCGACAGGGGCGGCCCTAGCGCCCTATGGCTACACCTTC.

The chain couples TRBV7-7 to TRBJ2-2; 7 nucleotides match TRBD1. CDR1 is SSHAT and CDR2 is FNYEAQ in the germline V gene (reference sequence). V gave up 6 bases and J gave up 2 bases; unmatched junction bases: 3. This CDR3 contains 14 residues. CDR3 sequence: CASRPGGNTGELFF. The CDR3 DNA sequence: TGTGCCAGCAGACCAGGGGGAAACACCGGGGAGCTGTTTTTT.

The rearrangement joins TRBV5-1 to TRBJ2-7; D gene uncertain. The CDR3 length is 15 residues. Trimming stripped 0 bases from V and 0 bases from J, with 10 bases between. Germline lookup yields CDR1 SGHRS and CDR2 YFSETQ. The CDR3 here is CASSLGRSSSYEQYF. The CDR3 region has the DNA TGCGCCAGCAGCTTGGGACGGAGTAGCTCCTACGAGCAGTACTTC.

This chain uses TRBV5-4 with TRBJ1-6; 10 bases agree with TRBD1. CDR3 size: 17 residues. Germline V gene sequence: CDR1 SGHNT, CDR2 YYREEE (reference sequence). V lost 1 base, J lost 8 bases, and 9 bases stayed unmatched. CDR3 bases: TGTGCCAGCAGCTTGCCTTGGTCGGGACAGGGGTATTCACCCCTCCACTTT. The encoded protein is CASSLPWSGQGYSPLHF.

The chain combines TRBV29-1 with TRBJ1-2; TRBD1 matches 8 bases. CDR1 and CDR2 from the germline V gene are SQVTM and ANQGSEA. The CDR3 spans 14 residues. With V trimmed by 3 bases and J by 7 bases, 10 bases remained unmatched. Here the CDR3 DNA reads TGCAGCGTTGAGTACCCCAGGGGGCTATCTGGCTACACCTTC. It specifies CSVEYPRGLSGYTF.

Notes on this clone: The junction departs from the called germline gene at one end, perhaps through a read error. V usage is TRBV11-2 and J usage is TRBJ2-1; 8 bases are shared with TRBD1. Germline loops: CDR1 SGHAT, CDR2 FQNNGV. The length of the CDR3 is 18 residues. CDR3 nucleotide sequence: TGTGCAAGCAGAGGCGGGACAGGACCGATTAGCTCCTACAATGAGCAGTTCTTC. Translating it yields CASRGGTGPISSYNEQFF.

This chain's CDR3 is CASSLAPDSGHNQPQHF. DNA of the CDR3: TGTGCCAGCAGCTTAGCCCCGGACTCGGGGCATAATCAGCCCCAGCATTTT. J is TRBJ1-5 and V is TRBV7-6; TRBD1 might be the D (5 bases). Trimming cost V 0 bases and J 4 bases, with 16 bases left between them. The germline V gene encodes CDR1 SGHVS and CDR2 FNYEAQ. This CDR3 spans 17 amino acids.

The chain has TRBV6-4 and TRBJ1-4; the D gene is possibly TRBD1 (5 bases). CDR3 length equals 15 residues. Deletions cut 3 bases from V and 7 bases from J, with 15 bases between. From germline, CDR1 is MRHNA and CDR2 SNTAGT. The CDR3 protein is CASSETGTRGEKLFF. CDR3 in DNA: TGTGCCAGCAGTGAAACTGGGACCCGGGGTGAAAAACTGTTTTTT.

V is TRBV2 and J is TRBJ1-5; D gene ambiguous. Germline CDR1 SNHLY, CDR2 FYNNEI. Trimming shortened V by 8 bases and J by 4 bases, and 15 bases separated the two germline ends. The CDR3 loop spans 14 amino acids. For the CDR3, the DNA is TGTGCCAGCTGCCCCCAGGCCGAAAATCAGCCCCAGCATTTT. Encoded protein: CASCPQAENQPQHF.

The V call is TRBV2, the J call TRBJ2-3; a possible D gene is TRBD1 (6 bases). The CDR3 sequence is 14 residues long. With 4 bases removed from V and 5 bases from J, the gap between germline ends came to 13 bases. CDR1 SNHLY and CDR2 FYNNEI come from the germline V gene. Here the CDR3 DNA reads TGTGCCAGCAGTGTCGATACAGGGATAGATACGCAGTATTTT. Protein product: CASSVDTGIDTQYF.

The V gene is TRBV6-1, the J gene TRBJ2-7, with D tentatively TRBD1 (6 bases). Per the germline V gene, CDR1 is MNHNS and CDR2 is SASEGT. The CDR3 runs to 15 residues. The V end was cut by 4 bases, the J end by 3 bases, with 16 bases between. CDR3 sequence (DNA): TGTGCCAGCAGTGCTACAGGGTTGGGCGGCTACGAGCAGTACTTC. Residues: CASSATGLGGYEQYF.

This clone has only one observation. This chain connects TRBV7-9 to TRBJ1-2, with D possibly being TRBD1 (6 bases). Germline V CDR1 and CDR2: SEHNR, FQNEAQ (reference sequence). This CDR3 contains 14 residues. Between the trimmed V and J ends, which lost 5 bases and 7 bases, there was a span of 17 bases. CDR3 protein: CASSPGAGEPGYTF. DNA of the CDR3: TGTGCCAGCAGCCCAGGGGCAGGAGAACCTGGCTACACCTTC. The full variable domain, completed using reference TRBV7-9 and TRBJ1-2, is DTGVSQNPRHKITKRGQNVTFRCDPISEHNRLYWYRQTLGQGPEFLTYFQNEAQLEKSRLLSDRFSAERPKGSFSTLEIQRTEQGDSAMYLCASSPGAGEPGYTFGSGTRLTVV.

The rearrangement uses TRBV5-4 and TRBJ2-7; the D call may be TRBD1 or TRBD2 (6 bases each). CDR1 and CDR2 from the germline V gene are SGHNT and YYREEE (reference sequence). V was pared by 8 bases and J by 3 bases, with 15 bases between. The CDR3 has 13 residues. The CDR3 sequence: CASSGGLHYEQYF. The DNA for the CDR3 is TGTGCCAGTAGTGGGGGGCTCCACTACGAGCAGTACTTC.

V and J are TRBV28 and TRBJ2-7, with 9 bases aligning to TRBD2. V trimming: 1 base; J trimming: 1 base; junction bases outside the gene matches: 5. Germline CDR1 reads MDHEN; CDR2 reads SYDVKM. This CDR3 contains 16 residues. CDR3 coding DNA: TGTGCCAGCAGTTTATCTACTAGCGGGCGATCCTACGAGCAGTACTTC. Amino acids: CASSLSTSGRSYEQYF. Full variable domain (remainder filled in from reference TRBV28 and TRBJ2-7): DVKVTQSSRYLVKRTGEKVFLECVQDMDHENMFWYRQDPGLGLRLIYFSYDVKMKEKGDIPEGYSVSREKKERFSLILESASTNQTSMYLCASSLSTSGRSYEQYFGPGTRLTVT.

This chain uses TRBV5-1 with TRBJ2-6; D is perhaps TRBD1 (5 bases). The CDR3 extends over 16 amino acids. CDR1 is SGHRS, CDR2 YFSETQ, per germline. Trimming cost V 2 bases and J 0 bases, with 9 bases left between them. Here the CDR3 reads CASSLGVSSGANVLTF. In DNA form, the CDR3 reads TGCGCCAGCAGCTTAGGGGTAAGCTCTGGGGCCAACGTCCTGACTTTC. Full variable domain (remainder filled in from reference TRBV5-1 and TRBJ2-6): KAGVTQTPRYLIKTRGQQVTLSCSPISGHRSVSWYQQTPGQGLQFLFEYFSETQRNKGNFPGRFSGRQFSNSRSEMNVSTLELGDSALYLCASSLGVSSGANVLTFGAGSRLTVL.

This clone was seen only once. The gene calls are TRBV5-1 and TRBJ2-1, with D uncertain. The CDR3 contains 13 residues. The V gene lost 2 bases and the J gene lost 9 bases, with 12 bases spanning the gap. Per germline, CDR1 SGHRS and CDR2 YFSETQ. The CDR3 DNA follows: TGCGCCAGCAGCTTCACCTCCCTAAGTGAGCAGTTCTTC. Protein product: CASSFTSLSEQFF. Using reference TRBV5-1 and TRBJ2-1 for the parts outside the CDR3, the full variable domain is KAGVTQTPRYLIKTRGQQVTLSCSPISGHRSVSWYQQTPGQGLQFLFEYFSETQRNKGNFPGRFSGRQFSNSRSEMNVSTLELGDSALYLCASSFTSLSEQFFGPGTRLTVL.

This chain uses TRBV7-6 with TRBJ2-2; 7 nucleotides agree with TRBD1. The CDR3 sequence is 15 residues long. From germline, CDR1 is SGHVS and CDR2 FNYEAQ. Unmatched junction bases numbered 5, after V lost 2 bases and J lost 5 bases. For the CDR3, the DNA is TGTGCCAGCAGCTTAATGACAGGGCAAACCGGGGAGCTGTTTTTT. It codes for CASSLMTGQTGELFF.

J is TRBJ2-1 and V is TRBV28, with 7 bases matching TRBD2. The junction had 1 base not matched to a gene; V was cut back by 3 bases and J by 5 bases. There are 13 residues in the CDR3. In germline, CDR1 is MDHEN, CDR2 SYDVKM. The chain's CDR3 is CASSLGGDNEQFF. The CDR3 nucleotides read TGTGCCAGCAGTTTGGGGGGGGACAATGAGCAGTTCTTC.

Remarks on this clone: The same CDR3 can be traced to other DNA sequences in this sample. For the CDR3, the DNA is TGTGCCAGCAGCTTAGCCGGGGGGAATCAGCCCCAGCATTTT. This encodes CASSLAGGNQPQHF. This chain links TRBV11-2 with TRBJ1-5; perhaps TRBD1 as D (5 bases). The CDR3 has 14 residues. V lost 1 base and J 4 bases, leaving 8 bases between the germline ends. Germline assignment: CDR1 SGHAT and CDR2 FQNNGV.